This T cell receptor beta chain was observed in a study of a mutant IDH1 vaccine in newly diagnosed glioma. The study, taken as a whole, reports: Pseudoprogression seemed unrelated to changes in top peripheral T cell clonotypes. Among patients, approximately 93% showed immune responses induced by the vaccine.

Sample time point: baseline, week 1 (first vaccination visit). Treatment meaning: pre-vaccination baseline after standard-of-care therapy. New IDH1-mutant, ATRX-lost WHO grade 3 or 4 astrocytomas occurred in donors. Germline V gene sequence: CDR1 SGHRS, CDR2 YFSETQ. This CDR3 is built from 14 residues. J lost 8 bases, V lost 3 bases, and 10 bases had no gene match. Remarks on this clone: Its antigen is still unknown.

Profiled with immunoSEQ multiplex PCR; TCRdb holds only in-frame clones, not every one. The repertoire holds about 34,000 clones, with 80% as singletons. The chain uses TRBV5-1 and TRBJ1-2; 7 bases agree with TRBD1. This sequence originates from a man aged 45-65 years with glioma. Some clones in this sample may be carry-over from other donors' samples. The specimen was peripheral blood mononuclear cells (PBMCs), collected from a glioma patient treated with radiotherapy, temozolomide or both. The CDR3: CASSYGQASQGYTF. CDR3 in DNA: TGCGCCAGCAGCTACGGACAGGCCTCCCAAGGCTACACCTTC.